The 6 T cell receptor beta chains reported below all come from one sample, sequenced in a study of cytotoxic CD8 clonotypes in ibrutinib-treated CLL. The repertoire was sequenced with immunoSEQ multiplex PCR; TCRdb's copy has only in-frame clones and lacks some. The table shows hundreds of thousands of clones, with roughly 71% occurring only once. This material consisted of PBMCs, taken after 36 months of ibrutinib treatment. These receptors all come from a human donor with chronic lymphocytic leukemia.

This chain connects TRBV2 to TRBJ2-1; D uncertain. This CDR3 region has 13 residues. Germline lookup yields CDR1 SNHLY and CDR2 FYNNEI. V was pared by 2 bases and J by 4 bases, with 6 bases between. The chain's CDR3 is CASSELDYNEQFF. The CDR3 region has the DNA TGTGCCAGCAGTGAATTAGATTACAATGAGCAGTTCTTC.

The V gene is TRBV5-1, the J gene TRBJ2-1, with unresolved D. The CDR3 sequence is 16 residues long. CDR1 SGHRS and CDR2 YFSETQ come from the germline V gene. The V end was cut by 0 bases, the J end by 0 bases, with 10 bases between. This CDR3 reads CASSLGGPSSYNEQFF. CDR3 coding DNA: TGCGCCAGCAGCTTGGGTGGGCCCAGCTCCTACAATGAGCAGTTCTTC.

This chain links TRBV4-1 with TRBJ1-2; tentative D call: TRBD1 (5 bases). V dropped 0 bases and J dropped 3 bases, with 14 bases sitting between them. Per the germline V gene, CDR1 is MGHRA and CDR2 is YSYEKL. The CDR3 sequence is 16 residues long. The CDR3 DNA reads TGCGCCAGCAGCCAAGATTATGGGGACCCGGACTATGGCTACACCTTC. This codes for CASSQDYGDPDYGYTF.

The CDR3 sequence is CASRASGGETQYF. CDR3 DNA sequence: TGTGCCAGCAGGGCTAGCGGGGGCGAGACCCAGTACTTC. J is TRBJ2-5 and V is TRBV2, with TRBD2 matching over 10 bases. V dropped 6 bases and J dropped 5; count of bases not matched to a gene: 3. This CDR3 is built from 13 residues. Germline lookup yields CDR1 SNHLY and CDR2 FYNNEI. Filled out from reference TRBV2 and TRBJ2-5, the complete variable domain reads EPEVTQTPSHQVTQMGQEVILRCVPISNHLYFYWYRQILGQKVEFLVSFYNNEISEKSEIFDDQFSVERPDGSNFTLKIRSTKLEDSAMYFCASRASGGETQYFGPGTRLLVL.

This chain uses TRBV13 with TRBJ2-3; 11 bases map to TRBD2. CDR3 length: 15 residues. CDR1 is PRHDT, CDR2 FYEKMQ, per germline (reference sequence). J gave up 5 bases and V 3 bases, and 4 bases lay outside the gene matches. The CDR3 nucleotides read TGTGCCAGCAGCTTGTCCGGGACTAGCGGAGATACGCAGTATTTT. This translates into CASSLSGTSGDTQYF.

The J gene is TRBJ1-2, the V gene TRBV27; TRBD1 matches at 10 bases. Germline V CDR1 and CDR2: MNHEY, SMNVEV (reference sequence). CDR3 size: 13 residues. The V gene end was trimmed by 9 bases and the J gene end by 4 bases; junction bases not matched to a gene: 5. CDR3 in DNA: TGTGCCAGTAAGGGACAGGGGTCCTATGGCTACACCTTC. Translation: CASKGQGSYGYTF.